Below, 21 T cell receptor beta chains from the same sample are listed, as sequenced in a study of blood T cell repertoires in COVID-19. The repertoire was sequenced with immunoSEQ multiplex PCR; TCRdb's copy has only in-frame clones and lacks some. The table has hundreds of thousands of clones, 83% seen once; the top ten hold approximately 4%. What was sequenced was PBMCs or T cells enriched from blood (not recorded which). The source of these receptors is a woman in her forties who had been exposed to COVID-19.

This CDR3 reads CASSAPGQLNSPLHF. In DNA, the CDR3 is TGTGCCAGCAGCGCGCCGGGACAGCTTAATTCACCCCTCCACTTT. V usage is TRBV9 and J usage is TRBJ1-6; TRBD1 agrees at 7 bases. This CDR3 contains 15 residues. V shed 3 bases, J shed 6 bases, and the junction held 6 bases outside the gene matches. Germline CDR1 and CDR2: SGDLS and YYNGEE.

This clone was seen more than once but under ten times. V usage is TRBV10-3 and J usage is TRBJ1-3; weak D call: TRBD1 (5 bases). V lost 3 bases, J lost 0 bases, and 12 bases lay in between. The CDR3 length is 16 residues. CDR1 and CDR2 (germline): ENHRY, SYGVKD. This CDR3 is CAISDGRANSGNTIYF. The CDR3, as DNA: TGTGCCATCAGTGATGGCAGGGCCAACTCTGGAAACACCATATATTTT.

This clone was counted once. The chain is built from TRBV11-3 and TRBJ2-2, with 8 bases matching TRBD1. The V gene's germline CDR1 is SGHNT and CDR2 YENEEA. V shed 5 bases and J 4 bases; nucleotides not matched to a gene: 6. The CDR3 loop spans 15 amino acids. The CDR3 DNA follows: TGTGCCAGCAGCCCCAGGACAGGGCGCACCGGGGAGCTGTTTTTT. Protein: CASSPRTGRTGELFF.

The V gene is TRBV19, the J gene TRBJ2-3, with TRBD2 matching 12 bases. In germline, CDR1 is LNHDA, CDR2 SQIVND (reference sequence). The CDR3 is 14 residues long. V shed 4 bases and J 5 bases; nucleotides not matched to a gene: 1. This CDR3 is CASSRLAGEDTQYF. The CDR3 bases are TGTGCCAGTAGTAGACTAGCGGGGGAAGATACGCAGTATTTT.

The chain recombines TRBV5-1 with TRBJ2-3; 8 nucleotides agree with TRBD2. CDR1 SGHRS and CDR2 YFSETQ come from the germline V gene. The CDR3 totals 16 residues. Losses at the gene ends were 4 bases for V and 2 bases for J; bases not matched to a gene: 9. CDR3 DNA sequence: TGCGCCAGCAGCCGCGGGGGGACTACCACCACAGATACGCAGTATTTT. Translated: CASSRGGTTTTDTQYF.

This clone was seen only once. The chain is built from TRBV7-3 and TRBJ2-4; D uncertain. Germline CDR1 and CDR2: SGHTA and FQGTGA. The CDR3 runs 13 residues. With 1 base removed from V and 3 bases from J, the gap between germline ends came to 4 bases. This CDR3 is CASSLIHKNIQYF. In DNA form, the CDR3 reads TGTGCCAGCAGCTTAATTCACAAAAACATTCAGTACTTC.

In this sample, this clone turned up once. V is TRBV30 and J is TRBJ1-5; D perhaps matches TRBD1 (6 bases). CDR3 size: 14 residues. CDR1 GTSNPN and CDR2 SVGIG come from the germline V gene (reference sequence). Trimming shortened V by 3 bases and J by 3 bases, and 12 bases separated the two germline ends. The DNA of the CDR3 is TGTGCCTGGAGCCTGGACAGCTACAATCAGCCCCAGCATTTT. Encoded protein: CAWSLDSYNQPQHF. Full variable domain (missing parts from reference TRBV30 and TRBJ1-5): SQTIHQWPATLVQPVGSPLSLECTVEGTSNPNLYWYRQAAGRGLQLLFYSVGIGQISSEVPQNLSASRPQDRQFILSSKKLLLSDSGFYLCAWSLDSYNQPQHFGDGTRLSIL.

Note on this clone: Other DNA sequences from this sample encode an identical CDR3 as well. The chain combines TRBV7-2 with TRBJ1-5; maybe TRBD1 (5 bases). Between the trimmed V and J ends, which lost 2 bases and 0 bases, there was a span of 8 bases. The CDR3 length is 15 residues. Per the germline V gene, CDR1 is SGHTA and CDR2 is FQGNSA. Written as DNA, the CDR3 is TGTGCCAGCAGCTTACAGGGAATTAGCAATCAGCCCCAGCATTTT. Translating gives CASSLQGISNQPQHF.

V usage is TRBV5-3 and J usage is TRBJ1-4, with 10 positions matching TRBD1. TRBV5-3 is labeled an ORF, and its function is uncertain. V lost 3 bases and J lost 8; bases outside the gene matches: 10. This CDR3 region has 16 residues. The CDR3: CARSSPGQGCSEKLFF. The CDR3, as DNA: TGTGCCAGAAGCTCTCCGGGACAGGGGTGTAGCGAAAAACTGTTTTTT.

V usage is TRBV2 and J usage is TRBJ2-6, with 8 bases fitting TRBD1. Unmatched junction bases numbered 12, after V lost 7 bases and J lost 1 base. The CDR3 extends over 18 amino acids. The germline V gene encodes CDR1 SNHLY and CDR2 FYNNEI. The CDR3 DNA is TGTGCCAGCACTCCGGACAGGGAAGGGTTTTCTGGGGCCAACGTCCTGACTTTC. It codes for CASTPDREGFSGANVLTF. The variable domain in full, with the rest retrieved from reference TRBV2 and TRBJ2-6, is EPEVTQTPSHQVTQMGQEVILRCVPISNHLYFYWYRQILGQKVEFLVSFYNNEISEKSEIFDDQFSVERPDGSNFTLKIRSTKLEDSAMYFCASTPDREGFSGANVLTFGAGSRLTVL.

This clone came up once. V and J are TRBV6-5 and TRBJ2-7; the match to TRBD1 covers 7 bases. The germline V gene encodes CDR1 MNHEY and CDR2 SVGAGI. The junction had 6 bases not matched to a gene; V was cut back by 4 bases and J by 3 bases. The CDR3 is 14 residues long. The CDR3 loop reads CASSWATGNYEQYF. The CDR3 DNA reads as TGTGCCAGCAGTTGGGCGACAGGGAACTACGAGCAGTACTTC.

This clone was picked up many times. V and J are TRBV15 and TRBJ2-1; 7 nucleotides agree with TRBD2. The CDR3 is 13 amino acids. Germline lookup yields CDR1 LNHNV and CDR2 YYDKDF (reference sequence). V dropped 11 bases and J dropped 0; count of bases not matched to a gene: 4. The CDR3 here is CALGGSSYNEQFF. The DNA of the CDR3 is TGTGCCCTGGGAGGGAGCTCCTACAATGAGCAGTTCTTC.

The chain is built from TRBV19 and TRBJ1-6; D uncertain. This CDR3 contains 15 residues. CDR1 is LNHDA and CDR2 is SQIVND in the germline V gene (reference sequence). Trimming stripped 5 bases from V and 10 bases from J, with 18 bases between. The CDR3: CASSPLGGSGSPLHF. DNA for the CDR3: TGTGCCAGTAGTCCTTTGGGAGGGTCGGGATCACCCCTCCACTTT.

This clone has a handful of counts. The rearrangement links TRBV7-2 to TRBJ1-1; D uncertain. Per the germline V gene, CDR1 is SGHTA and CDR2 is FQGNSA. This CDR3 region has 15 residues. The V end was cut by 1 base, the J end by 1 base, with 10 bases between. The CDR3 is CASSLEGGRNTEAFF. DNA of the CDR3: TGTGCCAGCAGCTTAGAAGGAGGTCGGAACACTGAAGCTTTCTTT.

The chain joins TRBV12-1 to TRBJ2-7; the table's TRBD1 call for D was not verified on the DNA. TRBV12-1 is designated a pseudogene. The CDR3 extends over 15 amino acids. Written as DNA, the CDR3 is TGTGCCAGCAGCTCCCGGACAGGGATGCCCTACGAGCAGTACTTC. Translating it yields CASSSRTGMPYEQYF.

The J gene is TRBJ2-7, the V gene TRBV5-1, with 9 nucleotides matching TRBD1. CDR3 size: 13 residues. The V gene's germline CDR1 is SGHRS and CDR2 YFSETQ. Losses at the gene ends were 6 bases for V and 2 bases for J; bases not matched to a gene: 3. The CDR3 bases are TGCGCCAGCACCCGGACAGGGGCCTACGAGCAGTACTTC. Amino acid sequence: CASTRTGAYEQYF.

This chain connects TRBV3-1 (or the pseudogene TRBV3-2) to TRBJ1-5, with a tentative D call TRBD1 (6 bases). Per germline, CDR1 LGHDT and CDR2 YNNKEL (reference sequence). The length of the CDR3 is 16 residues. V was trimmed by 4 bases and J by 4 bases, leaving 17 bases between them. CDR3 amino acids: CASSLNPTGLNQPQHF. The CDR3 nucleotides read TGTGCCAGCAGCCTTAACCCAACAGGGCTGAATCAGCCCCAGCATTTT.

This sequence joins TRBV19 and TRBJ1-1; D remains ambiguous. Germline lookup yields CDR1 LNHDA and CDR2 SQIVND (reference sequence). The length of the CDR3 is 12 residues. V dropped 11 bases and J dropped 2 bases, with 12 bases sitting between them. The CDR3 DNA follows: TGTGCCTCCAACGGAGGTAACACTGAAGCTTTCTTT. Its translation is CASNGGNTEAFF. The full variable domain, completed using reference TRBV19 and TRBJ1-1, is DGGITQSPKYLFRKEGQNVTLSCEQNLNHDAMYWYRQDPGQGLRLIYYSQIVNDFQKGDIAEGYSVSREKKESFPLTVTSAQKNPTAFYLCASNGGNTEAFFGQGTRLTVV.

The gene calls are TRBV6-5 and TRBJ1-2; D is possibly TRBD1 (5 bases). Germline loops: CDR1 MNHEY, CDR2 SVGAGI. The CDR3 is 13 residues long. The V end was cut by 6 bases, the J end by 4 bases, with 12 bases between. The CDR3 sequence: CASSSDSIYGYTF. CDR3 nucleotide sequence: TGTGCCAGCAGCTCTGACAGTATCTATGGCTACACCTTC.

In this sample, this clone turned up once. The chain has TRBV6-5 and TRBJ2-7, with 9 nucleotides matching TRBD1. Losses at the gene ends were 6 bases for V and 3 bases for J; bases not matched to a gene: 3. CDR3 length: 13 residues. Germline lookup yields CDR1 MNHEY and CDR2 SVGAGI. The CDR3 sequence is CASRGTGFYEQYF. The DNA of the CDR3 is TGTGCCAGCAGGGGGACAGGGTTCTACGAGCAGTACTTC.

The chain recombines TRBV28 with TRBJ1-1, with D uncertain. Germline CDR1 reads MDHEN; CDR2 reads SYDVKM. V was clipped by 3 bases and J by 9 bases, with 8 bases between them. The CDR3 extends over 11 amino acids. The CDR3 DNA follows: TGTGCCAGCAGTTTCGAGGGCCAAGCTTTCTTT. The encoded protein is CASSFEGQAFF. Looking up the rest from reference TRBV28 and TRBJ1-1 gives the full variable domain: DVKVTQSSRYLVKRTGEKVFLECVQDMDHENMFWYRQDPGLGLRLIYFSYDVKMKEKGDIPEGYSVSREKKERFSLILESASTNQTSMYLCASSFEGQAFFGQGTRLTVV.